The sequence of this T cell receptor (beta chain) was determined in a study of Graves' ophthalmopathy and Graves' hyperthyroidism. The sample holds many counts of this clonotype. From RNA, the CDR3 regions of TCR beta chains were amplified and sequenced. First-round RT-PCR with HTBI primers preceded a second-round multiplex PCR. TCRdb redid the calling of the multiplex PCR reads with MiXCR, one entry per CDR3 protein. In the table there are roughly 600,000 distinct CDR3 sequences, approximately 37% of which are singletons. The TCR sequence derives from an adult man with Graves' hyperthyroidism. The sample consisted of peripheral blood or thyroid tissue (not recorded which).

The CDR3 coding sequence is TGTGCCAGCAGCATTATCCCCTGGACCGCGACTAACTATGGCTACACCTTC. This codes for CASSIIPWTATNYGYTF. The chain couples TRBV12-3 or TRBV12-4 to TRBJ1-2; D is uncertain. The CDR3 sequence is 17 residues long. Trimming removed 6 bases at V and 0 bases at J, with 20 bases between.